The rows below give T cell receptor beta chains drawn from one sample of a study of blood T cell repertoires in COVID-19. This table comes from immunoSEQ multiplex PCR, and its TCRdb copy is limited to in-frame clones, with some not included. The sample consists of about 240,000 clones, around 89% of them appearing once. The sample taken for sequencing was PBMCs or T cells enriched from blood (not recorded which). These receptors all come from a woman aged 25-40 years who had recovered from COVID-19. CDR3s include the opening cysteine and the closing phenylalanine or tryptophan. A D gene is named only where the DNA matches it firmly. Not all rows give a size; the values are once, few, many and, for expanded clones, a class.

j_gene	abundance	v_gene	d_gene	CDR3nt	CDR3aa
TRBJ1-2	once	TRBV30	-	TGTGCCTGGAGTGTTGGCCTCGAGGGCGGCTACACCTTC	CAWSVGLEGGYTF
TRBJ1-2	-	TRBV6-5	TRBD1	TGTGCCACCCTACCCCCCGGACAGGTCATTGGCTACACCTTC	CATLPPGQVIGYTF
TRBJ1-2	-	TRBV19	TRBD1	TGTGCCAGTAGCCTGACAGGGCTTAGCTATGGCTACACCTTC	CASSLTGLSYGYTF
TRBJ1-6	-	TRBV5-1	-	TGCGCCAGCAGCTTAGGGGATGGAGCGACACCCCTCCACTTT	CASSLGDGATPLHF
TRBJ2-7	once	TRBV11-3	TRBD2	TGTGCCAGCAGCCGTGGGGGGGGGACCGGGCAATACGAGCAGTACTTC	CASSRGGGTGQYEQYF
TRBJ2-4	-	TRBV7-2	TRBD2	TGTGCCAGCCATTTGCGGGGGGAGGGTCGCTACATTCAGTACTTC	CASHLRGEGRYIQYF
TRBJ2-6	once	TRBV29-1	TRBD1	TGCAGCGTTGAGGATGCCGGGACAGGGTATTCGACTTTC	CSVEDAGTGYSTF
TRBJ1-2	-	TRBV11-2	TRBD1	TGTGCCAGCAGCCCCTCGGGACAGCCTAACTATGGCTACACCTTC	CASSPSGQPNYGYTF
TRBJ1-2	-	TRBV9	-	TGTGCCAGCAGCTCCGGGACATTTAATGGCTACACCTTC	CASSSGTFNGYTF
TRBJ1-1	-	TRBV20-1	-	TGCAGCGCTGGCCGGGATCGTGAAGCTTTCTTT	CSAGRDREAFF